These T cell receptor beta chains were read from a single sample in a study of read filtering for tumor transcriptome and immune sequencing. TCRdb ran MiXCR on the reads and lists one entry per CDR3 protein. The repertoire holds about 130,000 distinct CDR3 sequences, with 10% to 15% as singletons. Input material: a population of CD138-negative cells sorted from bone marrow. All receptors derive from a donor at least 40 years old with multiple myeloma. Both conserved end residues are trimmed from each CDR3. Each record gives: J gene, V gene, CDR3 protein.

J gene: TRBJ2-3; V gene: TRBV5-1; CDR3 protein: ASSLGPGRETDTQY
J gene: TRBJ1-1; V gene: TRBV10-2; CDR3 protein: ASTATGNTEAF
J gene: TRBJ2-1; V gene: TRBV5-1; CDR3 protein: ASSGRQGPWSEQF
J gene: TRBJ2-6; V gene: TRBV10-2; CDR3 protein: ASRAGSGANVLT
J gene: TRBJ1-1; V gene: TRBV27; CDR3 protein: ASSFSLTRDGDLGGAF
J gene: TRBJ2-5; V gene: TRBV6-2/TRBV6-3; CDR3 protein: ASSYPSSGTYSGQETQY
J gene: TRBJ2-7; V gene: TRBV7-2; CDR3 protein: ASSPWTSGNYEQY
J gene: TRBJ1-5; V gene: TRBV19; CDR3 protein: ASRYGGENQPQH
J gene: TRBJ1-5; V gene: TRBV30; CDR3 protein: AWSVGQIGNQPQH
J gene: TRBJ2-3; V gene: TRBV29-1; CDR3 protein: SVQKDSSSTDTQY
J gene: TRBJ1-2; V gene: TRBV7-9; CDR3 protein: ASSFQGNYGYT
J gene: TRBJ1-1; V gene: TRBV6-1; CDR3 protein: ASSAQTQAGNTEAF
J gene: TRBJ2-1; V gene: TRBV10-3; CDR3 protein: AISERGAGEQF
J gene: TRBJ2-7; V gene: TRBV5-1; CDR3 protein: ASSGQVAYEQY
J gene: TRBJ2-1; V gene: TRBV29-1; CDR3 protein: SVEEGQGVGNEQF
J gene: TRBJ2-1; V gene: TRBV7-3; CDR3 protein: ASSLAGVNHNEQF
J gene: TRBJ1-1; V gene: TRBV3-1; CDR3 protein: ASSQGGTGGEAF
J gene: TRBJ2-3; V gene: TRBV7-9; CDR3 protein: ASSLVPTDTQY
J gene: TRBJ1-1; V gene: TRBV29-1; CDR3 protein: SVHDRGTEAF
J gene: TRBJ1-4; V gene: TRBV5-1; CDR3 protein: ASSTGTGGLTNEKLF
J gene: TRBJ2-1; V gene: TRBV19; CDR3 protein: ASRRDSRSAGGSYNEQF
J gene: TRBJ2-7; V gene: TRBV7-3; CDR3 protein: ASSLDRYYEQY
J gene: TRBJ2-1; V gene: TRBV3-1; CDR3 protein: ASSLRRGTRRSSYNEQF
J gene: TRBJ1-1; V gene: TRBV5-1; CDR3 protein: ASSIGQGVSTEAF
J gene: TRBJ2-2; V gene: TRBV19; CDR3 protein: ASTQVGTDTGELF
J gene: TRBJ1-1; V gene: TRBV29-1; CDR3 protein: SVAEGQGNTEAF
J gene: TRBJ2-1; V gene: TRBV7-2; CDR3 protein: ASSRGLAGLNEQF
J gene: TRBJ2-5; V gene: TRBV5-1; CDR3 protein: ASSPLAGAVQETQY
J gene: TRBJ2-3; V gene: TRBV5-5; CDR3 protein: ASSLVGTSGTDTQY
J gene: TRBJ2-1; V gene: TRBV4-1; CDR3 protein: ASSHPGLAGSDEQF
J gene: TRBJ2-3; V gene: TRBV6-2/TRBV6-3; CDR3 protein: ASSRTSGGASDTQY
J gene: TRBJ1-1; V gene: TRBV7-2; CDR3 protein: ASSFGRNTEAF
J gene: TRBJ2-1; V gene: TRBV18; CDR3 protein: ASSPPTGLYDEQF
J gene: TRBJ2-5; V gene: TRBV18; CDR3 protein: ASSPRGIQETQY
J gene: TRBJ2-5; V gene: TRBV15; CDR3 protein: ATGSGGLQETQY
J gene: TRBJ2-2; V gene: TRBV11-2; CDR3 protein: ASRARRGGAQNTGELF
J gene: TRBJ2-2; V gene: TRBV6-2/TRBV6-3; CDR3 protein: ASSYRPIPTGELF